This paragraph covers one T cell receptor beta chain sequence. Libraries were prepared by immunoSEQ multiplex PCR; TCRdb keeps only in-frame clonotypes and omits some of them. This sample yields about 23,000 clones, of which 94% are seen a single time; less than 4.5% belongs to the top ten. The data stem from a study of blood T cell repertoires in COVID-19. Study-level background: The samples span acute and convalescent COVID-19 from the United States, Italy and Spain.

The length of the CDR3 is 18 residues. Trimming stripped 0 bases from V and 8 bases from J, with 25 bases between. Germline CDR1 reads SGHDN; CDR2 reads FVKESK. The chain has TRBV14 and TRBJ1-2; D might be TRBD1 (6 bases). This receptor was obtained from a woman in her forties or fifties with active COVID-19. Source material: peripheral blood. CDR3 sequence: CASSQETRWSTGYDGYTF. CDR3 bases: TGTGCCAGCAGCCAAGAGACCCGGTGGAGTACAGGGTACGACGGCTACACCTTC.